Listed below are T cell receptor beta chains from one sample, sequenced in a study of shared clonotypes between healthy human individuals. TCRdb's copy holds only in-frame clones and misses some; the assay was immunoSEQ multiplex PCR. The data contain about 1.1 million clones, approximately 80% of them singletons. Sequenced sample: memory CD4+ T cells from PBMCs. Receptors were obtained from a young man in good health. Some clones in this sample may be carry-over from other donors' samples. CDR3s include the opening cysteine and the closing phenylalanine or tryptophan. The D gene is left open where the match is weak. Rows give clone size only sometimes, using once, few, many, or a class for an expanded clone.

CDR3: CASSRLAGGPYEQFF
DNA: TGTGCCAGCAGCCGACTAGCGGGAGGGCCCTATGAGCAGTTCTTC
J: TRBJ2-1
size: few
D: TRBD2
V: TRBV11-3

CDR3: CASSLAPGIAKNIQYF
DNA: TGTGCCAGCAGCTTAGCGCCCGGGATAGCCAAAAACATTCAGTACTTC
J: TRBJ2-4
size: .
D: .
V: TRBV7-2

CDR3: CAISGTSGTYNEQFF
DNA: TGTGCCATCAGTGGGACTAGCGGGACCTACAATGAGCAGTTCTTC
J: TRBJ2-1
size: .
D: TRBD2
V: TRBV10-3

CDR3: CASSITDGTRTWEEKLFF
DNA: TGTGCCAGCAGCATTACTGATGGGACACGAACCTGGGAAGAAAAACTGTTTTTT
J: TRBJ1-4
size: .
D: .
V: TRBV2

CDR3: CASSVTGLGIQYF
DNA: TGTGCCAGCAGTGTCACAGGGCTGGGGATTCAGTACTTC
J: TRBJ2-4
size: once
D: .
V: TRBV2

CDR3: CASSTPSLASPYEQYF
DNA: TGTGCCAGCAGCACCCCCTCCCTAGCGTCCCCCTACGAGCAGTACTTC
J: TRBJ2-7
size: .
D: .
V: TRBV28

CDR3: CASTRALGQPQHF
DNA: TGTGCCAGCACCAGGGCGTTAGGTCAGCCCCAGCATTTT
J: TRBJ1-5
size: .
D: .
V: TRBV6-1

CDR3: CASRPGSTDTQYF
DNA: TGCGCCAGCCGCCCCGGGAGCACAGATACGCAGTATTTT
J: TRBJ2-3
size: .
D: .
V: TRBV4-1

CDR3: CAWTWDPNTGELFF
DNA: TGTGCCTGGACTTGGGACCCGAACACCGGGGAGCTGTTTTTT
J: TRBJ2-2
size: .
D: .
V: TRBV30

CDR3: CASRQGGGNEKLFF
DNA: TGTGCCAGCAGGCAGGGGGGCGGCAATGAAAAACTGTTTTTT
J: TRBJ1-4
size: .
D: TRBD1
V: TRBV28

CDR3: CASSQAGAEQPQHF
DNA: TGCGCCAGCAGCCAAGCAGGGGCTGAGCAGCCCCAGCATTTT
J: TRBJ1-5
size: .
D: .
V: TRBV4-1

CDR3: CASSVESRGYYGYTF
DNA: TGTGCCAGCAGCGTAGAAAGCAGGGGTTACTATGGCTACACCTTC
J: TRBJ1-2
size: .
D: .
V: TRBV9

CDR3: CASSLGVRGEQFF
DNA: TGTGCCAGCAGCTTAGGGGTCCGGGGCGAGCAGTTCTTC
J: TRBJ2-1
size: once
D: .
V: TRBV7-8

CDR3: CASSRSPGVSYNEQFF
DNA: TGCGCCAGCAGTCGCTCCCCGGGGGTTTCCTACAATGAGCAGTTCTTC
J: TRBJ2-1
size: once
D: .
V: TRBV5-1

CDR3: CASSKRRKGTGTPYEQYF
DNA: TGTGCCAGCAGCAAAAGGAGAAAGGGGACAGGTACCCCCTACGAGCAGTACTTC
J: TRBJ2-7
size: once
D: .
V: TRBV21-1

CDR3: CASSRLATRSPRELFF
DNA: TGTGCCAGCAGTCGACTAGCGACACGCTCTCCCCGGGAGCTGTTTTTT
J: TRBJ2-2
size: .
D: TRBD2
V: TRBV7-9

CDR3: CAITKSGTGVAGELFF
DNA: TGTGCCATCACAAAATCCGGGACAGGGGTCGCCGGGGAGCTGTTTTTT
J: TRBJ2-2
size: once
D: TRBD1
V: TRBV28